These T cell receptor beta chains were read from a single sample in a study of chemoradiotherapy in HPV16-positive cancers. Measured with immunoSEQ multiplex PCR; TCRdb has only the in-frame clones, and not every one. The table lists about 21,000 clones, more than 75% of them singletons. This specimen consisted of blood, obtained from a patient who underwent chemoradiotherapy. Receptor source: a human donor with HPV-associated anogenital cancer. Each CDR3 is given with its conserved first and last residue. The order of the fields is D gene, clone size, J gene, V gene, CDR3 protein, CDR3 DNA. D genes are given only for firm matches. Not every row has a clone size; where given, it reads once, few, many or a size class.

>TRBD2|.|TRBJ2-3|TRBV5-1
CASSPIGGGGINTDTQYF
TGCGCCAGCAGCCCCATCGGGGGCGGGGGGATTAACACAGATACGCAGTATTTT
>TRBD1|.|TRBJ2-5|TRBV5-6
CASSRRPGTGVETQYF
TGTGCCAGCAGCAGACGCCCCGGGACAGGGGTTGAGACCCAGTACTTC
>TRBD1|.|TRBJ2-1|TRBV19
CASSSGTGVYNEQFF
TGTGCCAGTAGTAGCGGGACAGGGGTTTACAATGAGCAGTTCTTC
>.|.|TRBJ2-1|TRBV5-5
CASSQEGSSYNEQFF
TGTGCCAGCAGCCAGGAGGGTAGCTCCTACAATGAGCAGTTCTTC
>.|.|TRBJ2-7|TRBV5-4
CASSLGPGASSYEQYF
TGTGCCAGCAGCTTGGGTCCCGGAGCGAGCTCCTACGAGCAGTACTTC
>.|.|TRBJ2-3|TRBV5-1
CASSLDGTPTDTQYF
TGCGCCAGCAGCTTGGACGGGACACCCACAGATACGCAGTATTTT
>.|.|TRBJ1-2|TRBV10-3
CAIGSLDTVNYGYTF
TGTGCCATCGGTTCCCTCGACACCGTAAACTATGGCTACACCTTC
>.|.|TRBJ2-3|TRBV11-3
CASSFTDTQYF
TGTGCCAGCAGCTTCACAGATACGCAGTATTTT
>.|.|TRBJ1-3|TRBV21-1
CASPLRTTGNTIYF
TGTGCCAGCCCCCTGCGAACCACTGGAAACACCATATATTTT
>.|.|TRBJ2-5|TRBV5-4
CASSLRGAPETQYF
TGTGCCAGCAGCTTGAGGGGGGCCCCAGAGACCCAGTACTTC
>TRBD2|.|TRBJ2-3|TRBV7-8
CASSFSGGGAAQYF
TGTGCCAGCAGCTTTAGTGGCGGGGGTGCAGCGCAGTATTTT
>.|.|TRBJ2-1|TRBV2
CASNRGPVSYNEQFF
TGTGCCAGCAATCGGGGGCCAGTCTCCTACAATGAGCAGTTCTTC
>.|.|TRBJ2-7|TRBV11-2
CASSRSESYEQYF
TGTGCCAGCAGCCGCAGTGAATCCTACGAGCAGTACTTC
>.|.|TRBJ1-5|TRBV28
CASSSNNQPQHF
TGTGCCAGCAGTTCCAACAATCAGCCCCAGCATTTT
>TRBD1|.|TRBJ1-2|TRBV29-1
CSVDMTGWYGYTF
TGCAGCGTTGACATGACAGGGTGGTATGGCTACACCTTC
>.|few|TRBJ1-2|TRBV7-9
CASNPGTRGGYTF
TGTGCCAGCAACCCCGGGACTCGCGGTGGCTACACCTTC
>.|.|TRBJ2-6|TRBV6-6
CASSSPTGANVLTF
TGTGCCAGCAGTTCCCCGACCGGGGCCAACGTCCTGACTTTC
>TRBD2|.|TRBJ2-1|TRBV7-9
CASSLATSGNEQFF
TGTGCCAGCAGCTTAGCAACTAGCGGGAATGAGCAGTTCTTC
>TRBD1|.|TRBJ1-4|TRBV5-1
CASSSDRGEREKLFF
TGCGCCAGCAGCTCTGACAGGGGAGAGCGAGAAAAACTGTTTTTT
>.|.|TRBJ1-5|TRBV6-5
CASSPGNEPQHF
TGTGCCAGCAGTCCGGGCAATGAGCCCCAGCATTTT
>.|.|TRBJ1-2|TRBV7-9
CASSRGGYYGYTF
TGTGCCAGCAGCCGAGGCGGTTACTATGGCTACACCTTC
>.|.|TRBJ2-5|TRBV28
CASSSEYVKETQYF
TGTGCCAGCAGTTCAGAGTACGTCAAAGAGACCCAGTACTTC
>.|.|TRBJ2-7|TRBV28
CASSFPLGGAKYEQYF
TGTGCCAGCAGTTTCCCCCTAGGTGGGGCTAAGTACGAGCAGTACTTC
>TRBD2|.|TRBJ2-1|TRBV28
CASSFSGASGDQFF
TGTGCCAGCAGTTTCTCCGGGGCTAGCGGAGACCAGTTCTTC
>.|few|TRBJ2-3|TRBV4-1
CASSLSTAPTDTQYF
TGCGCCAGCAGCCTCTCGACGGCCCCCACAGATACGCAGTATTTT
>TRBD1|.|TRBJ1-6|TRBV19
CASSPRTGLDNSPLHF
TGTGCCAGTAGTCCCCGGACAGGGCTGGATAATTCACCCCTCCACTTT
>.|few|TRBJ2-7|TRBV7-9
CASSFQGVEQYF
TGTGCCAGCAGCTTTCAAGGAGTCGAGCAGTACTTC
>TRBD1|.|TRBJ1-1|TRBV11-3
CASSLGNRGNTEAFF
TGTGCCAGCAGCTTAGGCAACAGGGGGAACACTGAAGCTTTCTTT
>.|.|TRBJ2-1|TRBV11-3
CASSWGQDNEQFF
TGTGCCAGCAGTTGGGGCCAGGACAATGAGCAGTTCTTC